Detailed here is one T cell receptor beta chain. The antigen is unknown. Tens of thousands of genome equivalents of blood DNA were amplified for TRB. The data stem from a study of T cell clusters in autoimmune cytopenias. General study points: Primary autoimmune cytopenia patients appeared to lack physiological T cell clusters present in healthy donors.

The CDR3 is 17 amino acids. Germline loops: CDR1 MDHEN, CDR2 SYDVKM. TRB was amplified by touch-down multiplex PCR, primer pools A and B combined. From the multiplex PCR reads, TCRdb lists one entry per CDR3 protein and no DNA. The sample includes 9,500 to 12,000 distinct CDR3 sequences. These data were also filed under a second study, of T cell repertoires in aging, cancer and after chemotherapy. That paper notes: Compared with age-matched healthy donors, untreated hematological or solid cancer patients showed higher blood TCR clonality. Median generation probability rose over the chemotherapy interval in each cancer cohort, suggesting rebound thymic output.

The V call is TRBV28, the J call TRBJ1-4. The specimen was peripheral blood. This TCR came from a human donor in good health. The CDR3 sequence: CASSLGRNLRTNEKLFF.